The 2 T cell receptor beta chains reported below all come from one sample, sequenced in a study of blood T cell repertoires in COVID-19. Repertoires were generated with immunoSEQ multiplex PCR, while TCRdb's copy carries only in-frame clones and drops some. The data hold approximately 220,000 clones, with 85% to 90% observed a single time. Sequenced material: PBMCs or T cells enriched from blood (not recorded which). These receptors all stem from a man under 40 who had recovered from COVID-19.

The V and J genes are TRBV7-2 and TRBJ1-2, with 9 positions matching TRBD1. This CDR3 is 14 amino acids long. Germline CDR1 SGHTA, CDR2 FQGNSA. Germline trimming cut 3 bases from V and 2 bases from J; bases unmatched to any gene: 1. CDR3 coding DNA: TGTGCCAGCAGCTTCACAGGGGGCAACTATGGCTACACCTTC. It specifies CASSFTGGNYGYTF.

The chain couples TRBV29-1 to TRBJ2-1; the match to TRBD2 covers 14 bases. CDR3 size: 17 residues. V gave up 4 bases and J gave up 3 bases; unmatched junction bases: 8. Germline assignment: CDR1 SQVTM and CDR2 ANQGSEA. The CDR3 here is CSVVGLAGGERYNEQFF. CDR3 nucleotide sequence: TGCAGCGTTGTAGGACTAGCGGGGGGCGAGCGCTACAATGAGCAGTTCTTC.